Given below is one T cell receptor (beta chain) in context. Its antigen is unknown. This entry is derived from a study of T cells expressing NK-cell markers. CDR3 size: 15 residues. Study observations and caveats: These clonotypes also led the CD3+CD56-NKG2C+ fraction in a handful of donors. Whether expanded NKG2C+ T cell clones recognized HCMV stayed uncertain. The contribution of dominant NKG2C+ clonotypes to CD8+ T cells in roughly six donors was roughly 1.0-7.5%.

Production of TCR beta cDNA relied on 5'RACE template switching with UMIs. TCRdb re-called the 5' RACE reads; every CDR3 protein appears as one record, without DNA. The sample's table shows approximately 460,000 distinct CDR3 sequences. The sequencing sample was made of blood T cells: a sorted CD56 or NKG2C T cell subset, CD4+ or CD8+ T cells, or bulk PBMC T cells (not recorded which). The origin of this receptor is a woman between 18 and 69 years old in good health. The V and J genes are TRBV12-3 or TRBV12-4 and TRBJ2-5; the TRBD2 assignment by TCRdb is unverifiable without DNA. This CDR3 reads CASSPSFVSGETQYF.